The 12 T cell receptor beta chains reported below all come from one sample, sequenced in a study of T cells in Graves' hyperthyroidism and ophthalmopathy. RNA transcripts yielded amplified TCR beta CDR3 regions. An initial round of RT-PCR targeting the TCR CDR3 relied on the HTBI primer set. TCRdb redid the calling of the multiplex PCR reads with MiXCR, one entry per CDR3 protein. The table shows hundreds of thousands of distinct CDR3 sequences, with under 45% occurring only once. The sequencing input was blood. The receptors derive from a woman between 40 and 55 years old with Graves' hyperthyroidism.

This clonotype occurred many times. CDR3 region: CASSLSPVSGQETQYF. The CDR3, as DNA: TGTGCCAGCAGCTTATCCCCAGTGAGCGGGCAAGAGACCCAGTACTTC. The chain combines TRBV7-8 with TRBJ2-5; D possibly corresponds to TRBD2 (6 bases). Trimming removed 2 bases from V and 2 bases from J, with 15 bases in between. CDR3 length equals 16 residues. Germline CDR1 is SGHVS and CDR2 is FQNEAQ. The full variable domain, with the rest looked up from reference TRBV7-8 and TRBJ2-5, is GAGVSQSPRYKVAKRGQDVALRCDPISGHVSLFWYQQALGQGPEFLTYFQNEAQLDKSGLPSDRFFAERPEGSVSTLKIQRTQQEDSAVYLCASSLSPVSGQETQYFGPGTRLLVL.

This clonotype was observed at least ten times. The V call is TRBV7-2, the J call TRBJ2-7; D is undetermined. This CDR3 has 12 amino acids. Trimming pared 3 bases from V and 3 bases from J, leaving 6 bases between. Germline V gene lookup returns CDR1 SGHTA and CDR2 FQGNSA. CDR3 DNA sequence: TGTGCCAGCAGCTTCTCTCGCTACGAGCAGTACTTC. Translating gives CASSFSRYEQYF.

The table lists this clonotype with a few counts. CDR3 in amino acids: CASSIGEARTEAFF. The CDR3 DNA is TGTGCCAGTAGTATCGGGGAGGCTCGGACTGAAGCTTTCTTT. This chain joins TRBV19 and TRBJ1-1, with D hard to call. Germline values: CDR1 LNHDA, CDR2 SQIVND (reference sequence). The CDR3 covers 14 residues. V lost 3 bases to trimming and J lost 5 bases, with 13 bases between them.

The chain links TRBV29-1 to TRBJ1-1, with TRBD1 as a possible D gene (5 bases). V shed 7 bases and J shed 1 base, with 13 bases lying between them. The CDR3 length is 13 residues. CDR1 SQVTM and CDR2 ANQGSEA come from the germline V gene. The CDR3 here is CSAGTDKNTEAFF. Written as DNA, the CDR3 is TGCAGCGCAGGGACGGATAAGAACACTGAAGCTTTCTTT.

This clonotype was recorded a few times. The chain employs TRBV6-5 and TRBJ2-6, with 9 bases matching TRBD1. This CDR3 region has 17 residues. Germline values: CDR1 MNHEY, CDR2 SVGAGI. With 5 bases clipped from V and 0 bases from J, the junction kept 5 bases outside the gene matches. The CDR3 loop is CASSEDRGASGANVLTF. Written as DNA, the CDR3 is TGTGCCAGCAGTGAAGACAGGGGGGCCTCTGGGGCCAACGTCCTGACTTTC.

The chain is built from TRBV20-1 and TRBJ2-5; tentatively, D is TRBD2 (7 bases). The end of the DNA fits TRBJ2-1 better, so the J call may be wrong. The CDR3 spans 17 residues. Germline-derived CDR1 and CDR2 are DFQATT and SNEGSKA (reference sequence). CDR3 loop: CSARDQGRLARANEQFF. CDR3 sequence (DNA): TGCAGTGCTAGAGATCAGGGGAGACTAGCAAGAGCCAATGAGCAGTTCTTC.

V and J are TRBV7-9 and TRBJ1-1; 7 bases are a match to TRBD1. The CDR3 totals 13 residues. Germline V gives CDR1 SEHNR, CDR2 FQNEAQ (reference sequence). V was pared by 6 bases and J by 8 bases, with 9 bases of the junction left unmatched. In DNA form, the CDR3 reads TGTGCCAGCAGTTTACTGCGGGACAGAGAAGCTTTCTTT. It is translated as CASSLLRDREAFF.

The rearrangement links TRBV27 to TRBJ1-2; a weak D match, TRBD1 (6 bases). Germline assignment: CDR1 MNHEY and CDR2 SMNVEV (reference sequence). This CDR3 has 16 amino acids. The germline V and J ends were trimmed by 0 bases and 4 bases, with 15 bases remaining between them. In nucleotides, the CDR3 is TGTGCCAGCAGTTTATCCGGACAGATGGGATTCTATGGCTACACCTTC. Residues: CASSLSGQMGFYGYTF.

In DNA, the CDR3 is TGTGCCAGCAGCCACCCCGGGACAGGGGTTTATGGCTACACCTTC. Protein sequence: CASSHPGTGVYGYTF. The chain couples TRBV14 to TRBJ1-2; TRBD1 agrees at 10 bases. Germline V gene sequence: CDR1 SGHDN, CDR2 FVKESK. The trim removed 3 bases at V and 5 bases at J, leaving 6 bases unmatched. The CDR3 is made up of 15 amino acids.

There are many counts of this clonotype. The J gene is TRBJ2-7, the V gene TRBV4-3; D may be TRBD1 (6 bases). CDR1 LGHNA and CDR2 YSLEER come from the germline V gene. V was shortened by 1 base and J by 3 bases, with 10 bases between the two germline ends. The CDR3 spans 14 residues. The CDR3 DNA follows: TGCGCCAGCAGCCAAGGGACAGTCGACTACGAGCAGTACTTC. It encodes CASSQGTVDYEQYF.

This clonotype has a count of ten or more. The chain's CDR3 is CASSMNQNRGYTF. CDR3 bases: TGTGCCAGTAGTATGAATCAGAATCGGGGCTACACCTTC. J is TRBJ1-2 and V is TRBV19; D gene uncertain. The V gene's germline CDR1 is LNHDA and CDR2 SQIVND (reference sequence). Trimming stripped 3 bases from V and 8 bases from J, with 13 bases between. The CDR3 spans 13 residues.

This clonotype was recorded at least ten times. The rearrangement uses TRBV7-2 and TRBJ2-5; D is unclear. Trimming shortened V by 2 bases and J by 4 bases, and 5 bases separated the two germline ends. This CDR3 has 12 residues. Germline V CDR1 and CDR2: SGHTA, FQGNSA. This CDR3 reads CASSLKGETQYF. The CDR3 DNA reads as TGTGCCAGCAGCTTAAAGGGAGAGACCCAGTACTTC.